The rows below give T cell receptor beta chains drawn from one sample of a study of cytomegalovirus exposure and HLA in healthy donors. Data came from immunoSEQ multiplex PCR; TCRdb stores just in-frame clones and leaves some out. Of approximately 89,000 clones listed, 81% were seen once; the top ten hold approximately 10%. What was sequenced was PBMCs. The receptors shown here come from a human donor in good health. CDR3s include the opening cysteine and the closing phenylalanine or tryptophan. The order of the fields is J gene, D gene, V gene, clone size, CDR3 protein, CDR3 DNA. The D gene is left open where the match is weak. Where a row states a size, it is once, few, many or the class of an expanded clone; other rows omit it.

j_gene: TRBJ2-5
d_gene: TRBD2
v_gene: TRBV4-3
abundance: .
CDR3aa: CASSQAIAGGLETQYF
CDR3nt: TGCGCCAGCAGCCAGGCAATAGCGGGGGGGTTAGAGACCCAGTACTTC

j_gene: TRBJ2-1
d_gene: .
v_gene: TRBV18
abundance: .
CDR3aa: CASSRGVGDLYNEQFF
CDR3nt: TGTGCCAGCTCACGGGGTGTGGGAGACTTGTACAATGAGCAGTTCTTC

j_gene: TRBJ1-1
d_gene: .
v_gene: TRBV27
abundance: .
CDR3aa: CASSPLGSTEAFF
CDR3nt: TGTGCCAGCAGTCCCCTGGGGAGCACTGAAGCTTTCTTT

j_gene: TRBJ1-2
d_gene: .
v_gene: TRBV7-9
abundance: .
CDR3aa: CASSVQVQDGYTF
CDR3nt: TGTGCCAGCAGCGTCCAGGTACAAGATGGCTACACCTTC

j_gene: TRBJ1-5
d_gene: .
v_gene: TRBV28
abundance: .
CDR3aa: CASSPPVQGRNQPQHF
CDR3nt: TGTGCCAGCAGTCCCCCCGTGCAGGGCCGCAATCAGCCCCAGCATTTT

j_gene: TRBJ2-2
d_gene: .
v_gene: TRBV5-1
abundance: .
CDR3aa: CASSTNTGELFF
CDR3nt: TGCGCCAGCAGTACGAACACCGGGGAGCTGTTTTTT

j_gene: TRBJ2-7
d_gene: TRBD1
v_gene: TRBV29-1
abundance: .
CDR3aa: CSVEEGQGYEQYF
CDR3nt: TGCAGCGTTGAAGAGGGACAGGGCTACGAGCAGTACTTC

j_gene: TRBJ2-7
d_gene: TRBD2
v_gene: TRBV7-2
abundance: .
CDR3aa: CASSFLGTSGSSYEQYF
CDR3nt: TGTGCCAGCAGCTTTCTCGGGACTAGCGGAAGCTCCTACGAGCAGTACTTC

j_gene: TRBJ2-2
d_gene: .
v_gene: TRBV5-1
abundance: .
CDR3aa: CASSLPPPLTGELFF
CDR3nt: TGCGCCAGCAGCTTACCCCCTCCACTCACCGGGGAGCTGTTTTTT

j_gene: TRBJ2-1
d_gene: .
v_gene: TRBV7-2
abundance: .
CDR3aa: CASSPLRGSYNEQFF
CDR3nt: TGTGCCAGCAGCCCCCTCCGCGGCTCCTACAATGAGCAGTTCTTC

j_gene: TRBJ1-5
d_gene: .
v_gene: TRBV6-6
abundance: .
CDR3aa: CASSYSDMSNQPQHF
CDR3nt: TGTGCCAGCAGTTACTCGGACATGAGCAATCAGCCCCAGCATTTT

j_gene: TRBJ2-7
d_gene: .
v_gene: TRBV10-2
abundance: .
CDR3aa: CASRRREPPYEQYF
CDR3nt: TGCGCCAGCAGGCGCCGGGAGCCCCCCTACGAGCAGTACTTC

j_gene: TRBJ2-3
d_gene: TRBD2
v_gene: TRBV29-1
abundance: .
CDR3aa: CSVVLAGSDTQYF
CDR3nt: TGCAGCGTTGTCCTAGCGGGCTCAGATACGCAGTATTTT

j_gene: TRBJ2-5
d_gene: .
v_gene: TRBV13
abundance: few
CDR3aa: CASSARLQETQYF
CDR3nt: TGTGCCAGCAGCGCCCGACTTCAAGAGACCCAGTACTTC

j_gene: TRBJ2-7
d_gene: TRBD1
v_gene: TRBV6-1
abundance: .
CDR3aa: CASSSGTGPYEQYF
CDR3nt: TGTGCCAGCAGCTCCGGGACAGGGCCGTACGAGCAGTACTTC

j_gene: TRBJ2-7
d_gene: TRBD2
v_gene: TRBV7-2
abundance: .
CDR3aa: CASSLRKGLTSGHYYEQYF
CDR3nt: TGTGCCAGCAGCTTGAGGAAGGGACTGACTAGCGGACATTACTACGAGCAGTACTTC

j_gene: TRBJ2-7
d_gene: TRBD2
v_gene: TRBV11-3
abundance: .
CDR3aa: CASSPGTSASYEQYF
CDR3nt: TGTGCCAGCAGCCCCGGGACTAGCGCTTCCTACGAGCAGTACTTC

j_gene: TRBJ2-1
d_gene: TRBD2
v_gene: TRBV19
abundance: .
CDR3aa: CASSMLLAGGYYEQFF
CDR3nt: TGTGCCAGTAGTATGTTGCTAGCGGGAGGTTACTACGAGCAGTTCTTC

j_gene: TRBJ1-6
d_gene: .
v_gene: TRBV15
abundance: .
CDR3aa: CATSTSRSSYNSPLHF
CDR3nt: TGTGCCACCAGCACCAGTAGGAGCTCCTATAATTCACCCCTCCACTTT

j_gene: TRBJ2-2
d_gene: .
v_gene: TRBV5-4
abundance: .
CDR3aa: CASNTNTGELFF
CDR3nt: TGTGCCAGCAATACGAACACCGGGGAGCTGTTTTTT

j_gene: TRBJ1-2
d_gene: .
v_gene: TRBV2
abundance: .
CDR3aa: CASRYGAAATF
CDR3nt: TGTGCCAGCAGATATGGGGCAGCCGCCACCTTC

j_gene: TRBJ1-2
d_gene: .
v_gene: TRBV5-6
abundance: .
CDR3aa: CASSILLYGYTF
CDR3nt: TGTGCCAGCAGCATATTACTCTATGGCTACACCTTC

j_gene: TRBJ2-2
d_gene: TRBD1
v_gene: TRBV19
abundance: .
CDR3aa: CASSISDRVGELFF
CDR3nt: TGTGCCAGTAGTATCTCCGACAGGGTTGGGGAGCTGTTTTTT

j_gene: TRBJ1-1
d_gene: .
v_gene: TRBV7-2
abundance: .
CDR3aa: CASSFLGDTEAFF
CDR3nt: TGTGCCAGCAGCTTTCTGGGAGACACTGAAGCTTTCTTT

j_gene: TRBJ2-5
d_gene: .
v_gene: TRBV29-1
abundance: .
CDR3aa: CSVSQMRGRETQYF
CDR3nt: TGCAGCGTCTCCCAAATGCGGGGAAGGGAGACCCAGTACTTC

j_gene: TRBJ2-3
d_gene: .
v_gene: TRBV18
abundance: .
CDR3aa: CASSPSRTDTQYF
CDR3nt: TGTGCCAGCTCACCTAGCCGCACAGATACGCAGTATTTT

j_gene: TRBJ1-5
d_gene: .
v_gene: TRBV19
abundance: .
CDR3aa: CASSIRRGGQPQHF
CDR3nt: TGTGCCAGTAGTATCCGCAGGGGTGGTCAGCCCCAGCATTTT

j_gene: TRBJ1-5
d_gene: TRBD1
v_gene: TRBV27
abundance: .
CDR3aa: CASSLTGNQPQHF
CDR3nt: TGTGCCAGCAGTCTGACAGGGAATCAGCCCCAGCATTTT

j_gene: TRBJ1-2
d_gene: TRBD1
v_gene: TRBV2
abundance: .
CDR3aa: CASSRDRGHGYTF
CDR3nt: TGTGCCAGCAGTAGGGACAGGGGGCATGGCTACACCTTC

j_gene: TRBJ2-1
d_gene: .
v_gene: TRBV18
abundance: once
CDR3aa: CASSPPGRGYNEQFF
CDR3nt: TGTGCCAGCTCACCACCCGGACGAGGGTACAATGAGCAGTTCTTC

j_gene: TRBJ2-1
d_gene: TRBD2
v_gene: TRBV28
abundance: .
CDR3aa: CASKLFSGRYNEQFF
CDR3nt: TGTGCCAGCAAATTGTTTAGCGGGAGGTACAATGAGCAGTTCTTC

j_gene: TRBJ2-7
d_gene: .
v_gene: TRBV5-1
abundance: .
CDR3aa: CASAQEGTYEQYF
CDR3nt: TGCGCCAGCGCCCAGGAGGGTACCTACGAGCAGTACTTC

j_gene: TRBJ1-4
d_gene: .
v_gene: TRBV27
abundance: .
CDR3aa: CASSSPSGGGNEKLFF
CDR3nt: TGTGCCAGCAGTTCTCCCTCAGGCGGGGGTAATGAAAAACTGTTTTTT

j_gene: TRBJ1-5
d_gene: TRBD1
v_gene: TRBV23-1
abundance: .
CDR3aa: CASSQSNVHRGRYSNQPQHF
CDR3nt: TGCGCCAGCAGTCAATCGAACGTTCACAGGGGCCGTTATAGCAATCAGCCCCAGCATTTT

j_gene: TRBJ1-1
d_gene: TRBD1
v_gene: TRBV29-1
abundance: .
CDR3aa: CSVRTGETEAFF
CDR3nt: TGCAGCGTTCGGACAGGGGAGACTGAAGCTTTCTTT

j_gene: TRBJ2-7
d_gene: TRBD2
v_gene: TRBV7-2
abundance: .
CDR3aa: CASSLGLAGSPSYEQYF
CDR3nt: TGTGCCAGCAGTCTGGGACTAGCGGGGAGCCCGAGCTACGAGCAGTACTTC

j_gene: TRBJ2-1
d_gene: .
v_gene: TRBV7-2
abundance: .
CDR3aa: CASSLARGSYNEQFF
CDR3nt: TGTGCCAGCAGCTTAGCGCGGGGTTCCTACAATGAGCAGTTCTTC

j_gene: TRBJ1-5
d_gene: .
v_gene: TRBV19
abundance: once
CDR3aa: CASSIGQGRDQPQHF
CDR3nt: TGTGCCAGTAGTATAGGCCAGGGGCGCGACCAGCCCCAGCATTTT

j_gene: TRBJ2-7
d_gene: .
v_gene: TRBV4-2
abundance: .
CDR3aa: CASSPEGGTYEQYF
CDR3nt: TGTGCCAGCAGCCCGGAGGGCGGGACCTACGAGCAGTACTTC

j_gene: TRBJ2-1
d_gene: .
v_gene: TRBV6-4
abundance: few
CDR3aa: CASSDLAGAHNEQFF
CDR3nt: TGTGCCAGCAGTGACCTGGCGGGGGCCCACAATGAGCAGTTCTTC

j_gene: TRBJ2-5
d_gene: TRBD2
v_gene: TRBV11-2
abundance: .
CDR3aa: CASSFRQAGGQETQYF
CDR3nt: TGTGCCAGCAGCTTCAGACAGGCGGGGGGCCAAGAGACCCAGTACTTC

j_gene: TRBJ1-4
d_gene: TRBD1
v_gene: TRBV7-2
abundance: .
CDR3aa: CASSAGGGSEKLFF
CDR3nt: TGTGCCAGCAGCGCAGGGGGCGGGAGTGAAAAACTGTTTTTT

j_gene: TRBJ2-7
d_gene: TRBD2
v_gene: TRBV4-2
abundance: .
CDR3aa: CASAGVPSSYEQYF
CDR3nt: TGTGCCAGTGCGGGGGTTCCCAGCTCCTACGAGCAGTACTTC

j_gene: TRBJ2-1
d_gene: .
v_gene: TRBV2
abundance: .
CDR3aa: CASSEQSTNEGQFF
CDR3nt: TGTGCCAGCAGTGAACAGTCTACCAATGAGGGGCAGTTCTTC

j_gene: TRBJ1-2
d_gene: .
v_gene: TRBV28
abundance: .
CDR3aa: CASEKGPNYGYTF
CDR3nt: TGTGCCAGCGAAAAGGGGCCCAACTATGGCTACACCTTC

j_gene: TRBJ2-3
d_gene: TRBD1
v_gene: TRBV6-6
abundance: once
CDR3aa: CASSPGQGGDTQYF
CDR3nt: TGTGCCAGCAGCCCCGGACAGGGAGGAGATACGCAGTATTTT

j_gene: TRBJ1-3
d_gene: .
v_gene: TRBV25-1
abundance: .
CDR3aa: CASSAGAGNTIYF
CDR3nt: TGTGCCAGCAGTGCCGGGGCTGGAAACACCATATATTTT